A single TCR beta chain is shown here with its context. Its antigen remains unidentified. The authors built TCR beta libraries using iRepertoire HTBI primers and Arm-PCR of CDR3 regions. MiXCR was run by TCRdb on the multiplex PCR reads, yielding one entry per CDR3 protein. This repertoire shows some 430,000 distinct CDR3 sequences, roughly 21% found once; its top ten account for roughly 7%. This sample is part of a study of regulatory T cells in long-lasting Graves disease. Time point meaning: persistent/refractory GD, antithyroid drugs over 5 years with positive TRAb. PBMCs were the source of the RNA used for TCR sequencing. Whole-study findings and limits: Graves' patients with persistent disease showed TCR diversity lower than patients newly diagnosed.

The CDR3 totals 15 residues. Trimming cost V 3 bases and J 4 bases; bases outside gene matches: 6. Germline CDR1 and CDR2: MGHRA and YSYEKL. The chain is built from TRBV4-1 and TRBJ2-7; 10 bases line up with TRBD2. The sample in question was peripheral blood mononuclear cells (PBMCs), obtained when the disease was refractory, from a patient treated with antithyroid drugs. The receptor was derived from a female donor with Graves disease. The CDR3 here is CASSHLLAGSYEQYF. CDR3 nucleotide sequence: TGCGCCAGCAGCCACTTACTAGCGGGGTCATACGAGCAGTACTTC.